Below, one T cell receptor beta chain is given with its context. What it recognizes is unknown. The CDR3 consists of 16 residues. The V gene's germline CDR1 is MRHNA and CDR2 SNTAGT. This specimen comes from a study of T cell clusters in autoimmune cytopenias. TRB was amplified from about 250 ng of peripheral blood genomic DNA per sample. General study findings and limits: Healthy donors had about 3-fold more exclusive TRB clusters than active autoimmune hepatitis patients.

TRB was amplified by touch-down multiplex PCR, primer pools A and B combined. TCRdb reanalyzed the multiplex PCR reads, giving one entry per CDR3 protein sequence and no DNA. This table lists several thousand distinct CDR3 sequences. These data are also associated with another study on T cell repertoires in aging, cancer and after chemotherapy. From that study: Untreated cancer patients had significantly lower blood TCR diversity than age-matched healthy donors.

Material for sequencing was peripheral blood. The origin of this receptor is a human donor with an autoimmune cytopenia or autoimmune hepatitis (not recorded which). The gene calls are TRBV6-4 and TRBJ2-6; no DNA is available, so the TRBD1 call from TCRdb remains unchecked. CDR3 sequence reads: CAGPPGRSSGANVLTF.